Listed here are 32 T cell receptor beta chains from one sample, sequenced in a study of blood T cell repertoires in COVID-19. TCRdb's table, derived via immunoSEQ multiplex PCR, lists solely in-frame clones and lacks some. The table includes a few hundred thousand clones, about nine tenths detected once. The sequencing sample was made of PBMCs or T cells enriched from blood (not recorded which). These receptors all stem from a woman in her 30s who had recovered from COVID-19.

The V and J genes are TRBV4-3 and TRBJ1-5; 9 bases match TRBD1. Per germline, CDR1 LGHNA and CDR2 YSLEER. The V and J ends lost 10 bases and 6 bases, in that order; junction bases with no gene match: 13. This CDR3 region has 15 residues. In DNA form, the CDR3 reads TGCGCCACCCGACTACCAACAGGGGGCGGTCAGCCCCAGCATTTT. It translates to CATRLPTGGGQPQHF.

V usage is TRBV7-3 and J usage is TRBJ2-3; possibly TRBD1 for D (5 bases). CDR1 SGHTA and CDR2 FQGTGA come from the germline V gene. V was shortened by 1 base and J by 1 base, with 9 bases between the two germline ends. CDR3 size: 15 residues. CDR3 nucleotide sequence: TGTGCCAGCAGCTTAAGGGGCCTCCGCACAGATACGCAGTATTTT. This gives the protein CASSLRGLRTDTQYF.

For the CDR3, the DNA is TGTGCCAGCTCACCAGGGACAGGGGGTGATTCACCCCTCCACTTT. This translates into CASSPGTGGDSPLHF. The rearrangement uses TRBV18 and TRBJ1-6; TRBD1 agrees at 11 bases. Germline CDR1 is KGHSH and CDR2 is LQKENI. The junction had 2 bases not matched to a gene; V was cut back by 2 bases and J by 8 bases. This CDR3 is 15 amino acids long.

This chain connects TRBV5-1 to TRBJ1-2, with D maybe TRBD1 (6 bases). The V end lost 0 bases, the J end lost 8 bases, and 17 bases lay between the germline ends. The CDR3 covers 15 residues. CDR1 is SGHRS, CDR2 YFSETQ, per germline. The CDR3 region is CASSLASVAGEGYTF. CDR3 nucleotide sequence: TGCGCCAGCAGCTTGGCCAGTGTGGCAGGGGAAGGCTACACCTTC. The whole variable domain, filled in from reference TRBV5-1 and TRBJ1-2, reads KAGVTQTPRYLIKTRGQQVTLSCSPISGHRSVSWYQQTPGQGLQFLFEYFSETQRNKGNFPGRFSGRQFSNSRSEMNVSTLELGDSALYLCASSLASVAGEGYTFGSGTRLTVV.

CDR3 DNA sequence: TGTGCCAGCAACAGGGTAGGCGGCTACGAGCAGTACTTC. Its protein is CASNRVGGYEQYF. The chain recombines TRBV14 with TRBJ2-7; TRBD1 might be the D (6 bases). The CDR3 length is 13 residues. Germline loops: CDR1 SGHDN, CDR2 FVKESK. Trimming left V 7 bases short and J 3 bases short, with 13 bases between.

V and J are TRBV29-1 and TRBJ2-1; TRBD1 is a possible D gene (5 bases). Germline values: CDR1 SQVTM, CDR2 ANQGSEA. V dropped 6 bases and J dropped 4 bases, with 10 bases sitting between them. This CDR3 has 12 amino acids. In DNA form, the CDR3 reads TGCAGCGTCAGGGTGAGATACAATGAGCAGTTCTTC. As protein: CSVRVRYNEQFF.

This chain uses TRBV29-1 with TRBJ1-2; D might be TRBD1 (6 bases). This CDR3 spans 13 amino acids. Deletions cut 6 bases from V and 8 bases from J, with 19 bases between. Germline V gives CDR1 SQVTM, CDR2 ANQGSEA. As DNA, the CDR3 is TGCAGCGTGCTGACAGGCCTAATAATGGGCTACACCTTC. Its translation: CSVLTGLIMGYTF.

The table lists this clone with a count of one. The chain combines TRBV6-2 or TRBV6-3 with TRBJ1-5, with TRBD1 identical over 8 bases. The junction had 3 bases not matched to a gene; V was cut back by 4 bases and J by 4 bases. CDR1 and CDR2 from the germline V gene are MNHEY and SVGEGT. The CDR3 extends over 14 amino acids. The DNA of the CDR3 is TGTGCCAGCAGTTTCACAGGGGGGAATCAGCCCCAGCATTTT. Amino acids: CASSFTGGNQPQHF.

This clone appeared a single time. The V call is TRBV2, the J call TRBJ1-2; no clear D gene. The CDR3 loop spans 11 amino acids. V lost 1 base and J lost 6, with 3 bases in between. The germline gives CDR1 SNHLY, CDR2 FYNNEI. As DNA, the CDR3 is TGTGCCAGCAGTGAAGGGCATGGCTACACCTTC. Amino acid sequence: CASSEGHGYTF.

This clone was picked up a small number of times. The chain combines TRBV6-6 with TRBJ2-1, with D possibly TRBD2 on 6 matching bases. Germline V gives CDR1 MNHNY, CDR2 SVGAGI (reference sequence). CDR3 length: 12 amino acids. Trimming left V 7 bases short and J 4 bases short, with 8 bases between. For the CDR3, the DNA is TGTGCCAGCACCCGGGAGTACAATGAGCAGTTCTTC. It codes for CASTREYNEQFF.

About this clone: The same CDR3 is also encoded by other DNA sequences in this sample. V and J are TRBV4-1 and TRBJ2-7, with a possible D match to TRBD2 (5 bases). V lost 0 bases and J lost 1, with 7 bases in between. CDR3 length equals 14 residues. The germline V gene has CDR1 MGHRA and CDR2 YSYEKL. The CDR3 DNA reads as TGCGCCAGCAGCCAAGATCGGGGATCCTACGAGCAGTACTTC. It encodes CASSQDRGSYEQYF.

In its sample, this clone was seen once. This chain links TRBV5-1 with TRBJ1-4, with a tentative D call TRBD1 (5 bases). From germline, CDR1 is SGHRS and CDR2 YFSETQ. Trimming shortened V by 4 bases and J by 8 bases, and 12 bases separated the two germline ends. This CDR3 comprises 13 residues. The DNA for the CDR3 is TGCGCCAGCAGCCAGGGTGAAGAAGAAAAACTGTTTTTT. Its protein product is CASSQGEEEKLFF.

As to this clone: The same CDR3 can be traced to other DNA sequences in this sample. CDR3 loop: CSVATGSSYEQYF. CDR3 nucleotides: TGCAGCGTTGCGACAGGGAGCTCCTACGAGCAGTACTTC. The V and J genes are TRBV29-1 and TRBJ2-7; 7 nucleotides align to TRBD1. CDR1 is SQVTM, CDR2 ANQGSEA, per germline. The trim removed 4 bases at V and 0 bases at J, leaving 3 bases unmatched. This CDR3 comprises 13 residues.

On this clone: Other DNA sequences in this specimen translate into the identical CDR3. The rearrangement joins TRBV30 to TRBJ1-5, with 7 bases identical to TRBD1. The germline V gene encodes CDR1 GTSNPN and CDR2 SVGIG (reference sequence). V gave up 1 base and J gave up 7 bases; unmatched junction bases: 4. CDR3 length equals 13 residues. The CDR3 DNA reads as TGTGCCTGGAGTGCAGGGACAGACCAGCCCCAGCATTTT. Translating gives CAWSAGTDQPQHF.

The gene calls are TRBV4-3 and TRBJ1-6; D is possibly TRBD1 (5 bases). From germline, CDR1 is LGHNA and CDR2 YSLEER. V gave up 0 bases and J gave up 9 bases, with 12 bases separating them. CDR3 length equals 15 residues. The CDR3 sequence is CASSQDPPGVSPLHF. CDR3 coding DNA: TGCGCCAGCAGCCAAGATCCCCCGGGGGTTTCACCCCTCCACTTT.

The rearrangement links TRBV27 to TRBJ2-1, with D possibly matching TRBD2 (5 bases). Germline V gives CDR1 MNHEY, CDR2 SMNVEV (reference sequence). V shed 5 bases and J shed 3 bases, with 14 bases lying between them. The CDR3 loop spans 15 amino acids. As DNA, the CDR3 is TGTGCCAGCAGTCTCCTGGGCGGGCGCTACAATGAGCAGTTCTTC. It codes for CASSLLGGRYNEQFF.

This chain joins TRBV18 and TRBJ2-7; D gene unclear. V was shortened by 1 base and J by 6 bases, with 7 bases between the two germline ends. From germline, CDR1 is KGHSH and CDR2 LQKENI. The CDR3 contains 12 residues. The CDR3 region has the DNA TGTGCCAGCTCACCACAATCACTCGAGCAGTACTTC. Translation: CASSPQSLEQYF.

CDR3 amino acids: CASSPGPDSDQPQHF. The DNA of the CDR3 is TGCGCCAGCAGCCCTGGGCCCGACAGTGATCAGCCCCAGCATTTT. J is TRBJ1-5 and V is TRBV5-1; possibly TRBD1 for D (5 bases). V dropped 4 bases and J dropped 5 bases, with 16 bases sitting between them. This CDR3 spans 15 amino acids. Germline lookup yields CDR1 SGHRS and CDR2 YFSETQ.

The V and J genes are TRBV29-1 and TRBJ1-1, with 10 bases aligning to TRBD1. CDR3 size: 16 residues. The J segment lost 3 bases and the V segment lost 6 bases, leaving 13 bases of the junction unmatched. Germline assignment: CDR1 SQVTM and CDR2 ANQGSEA. The CDR3 sequence: CSVVKGGTGVYTEAFF. The CDR3 bases are TGCAGCGTCGTGAAGGGCGGGACAGGGGTATACACTGAAGCTTTCTTT.

This clone was seen a single time. This chain uses TRBV11-2 with TRBJ2-3; 7 nucleotides match TRBD2. The CDR3 spans 16 residues. Germline trimming cut 0 bases from V and 1 base from J; bases unmatched to any gene: 4. CDR1 is SGHAT, CDR2 FQNNGV, per germline. The CDR3, as DNA: TGTGCCAGCAGCTTAGAGGTTGCGGGAGGCACAGATACGCAGTATTTT. Protein sequence: CASSLEVAGGTDTQYF.

This chain's CDR3 is CASSQDPIGRAGGRYNEQFF. CDR3 DNA: TGCGCCAGCAGCCAAGATCCGATCGGGAGAGCGGGGGGGCGATACAATGAGCAGTTCTTC. The J gene is TRBJ2-1, the V gene TRBV4-3, with 10 bases identical to TRBD2. This CDR3 region has 20 residues. J gave up 4 bases and V 0 bases, and 15 bases lay outside the gene matches. Germline CDR1 reads LGHNA; CDR2 reads YSLEER.

The rearrangement uses TRBV30 and TRBJ2-1, with D uncertain. The germline V gene has CDR1 GTSNPN and CDR2 SVGIG (reference sequence). Trimming shortened V by 4 bases and J by 7 bases, and 8 bases separated the two germline ends. CDR3 length: 11 amino acids. This CDR3 reads CAWTHINEQFF. CDR3 nucleotides: TGTGCCTGGACCCACATAAATGAGCAGTTCTTC.

This chain uses TRBV19 with TRBJ1-2; 9 bases line up with TRBD1. The CDR3 length is 19 residues. Germline trimming cut 9 bases from V and 3 bases from J; bases unmatched to any gene: 23. Germline V gene data show CDR1 as LNHDA and CDR2 as SQIVND (reference sequence). CDR3 in amino acids: CASHIVSPGTGYVHYGYTF. The CDR3 DNA follows: TGTGCCAGCCATATTGTATCCCCCGGGACAGGGTATGTTCACTATGGCTACACCTTC.

The gene calls are TRBV28 and TRBJ1-5; unclear D gene. The CDR3 covers 14 residues. Germline CDR1 MDHEN, CDR2 SYDVKM. Trimming left V 3 bases short and J 0 bases short, with 6 bases between. DNA of the CDR3: TGTGCCAGCAGTTTCGTCTATAGCAATCAGCCCCAGCATTTT. It translates to CASSFVYSNQPQHF.

The chain joins TRBV10-1 to TRBJ2-2, with D possibly being TRBD1 (6 bases). CDR1 WNHNN and CDR2 SYGVQD come from the germline V gene (reference sequence). Trimming removed 7 bases from V and 5 bases from J, with 17 bases in between. The CDR3 totals 15 residues. Here the CDR3 DNA reads TGCGCCAGCATGAAGTTTAAAGGGGGAACCGGGGAGCTGTTTTTT. Its translation is CASMKFKGGTGELFF.

The gene calls are TRBV9 and TRBJ1-4, with 9 bases fitting TRBD1. The CDR3 length is 15 residues. After removal of 3 bases from V and 5 bases from J, the junction contained 5 bases not matched to a gene. Germline V lookup: CDR1 SGDLS, CDR2 YYNGEE. CDR3 region: CASSAGQGGNEKLFF. DNA for the CDR3: TGTGCCAGCAGCGCGGGACAGGGCGGCAATGAAAAACTGTTTTTT.

A few counts support this clone. The CDR3 region has the DNA TGTGCCAGCAGCCAAGGGGGGAGGCAGCCCCAGCATTTT. Its protein product is CASSQGGRQPQHF. The chain combines TRBV4-2 with TRBJ1-5, with D perhaps matching TRBD1 (5 bases). Germline V gene sequence: CDR1 LGHNA, CDR2 YNFKEQ. The CDR3 totals 13 residues. V was pared by 1 base and J by 7 bases, with 8 bases between.

The chain couples TRBV19 to TRBJ1-2; D gene ambiguous. The CDR3 length is 13 residues. Trimming took off 4 bases at V and 5 bases at J, with 11 bases between the two ends. CDR1 is LNHDA and CDR2 is SQIVND in the germline V gene (reference sequence). The CDR3, as DNA: TGTGCCAGTAGTAATGCGGTAGATTATGGCTACACCTTC. This gives the protein CASSNAVDYGYTF.

This clone was detected only a few times. This sequence joins TRBV19 and TRBJ1-1; D may be TRBD1 (5 bases). The germline CDR1 and CDR2 sequences are LNHDA and SQIVND (reference sequence). The CDR3 sequence is 13 residues long. The germline V and J ends were trimmed by 5 bases and 4 bases, with 11 bases remaining between them. CDR3 DNA: TGTGCCAGTAGTCTTTTCGGGGGCACTGAAGCTTTCTTT. As protein: CASSLFGGTEAFF.

This sequence joins TRBV6-5 and TRBJ1-5; unclear D gene. Trimming left V 7 bases short and J 4 bases short, with 11 bases between. CDR1 is MNHEY, CDR2 SVGAGI, per germline. This CDR3 has 13 amino acids. The CDR3 protein is CASTLGRNQPQHF. The CDR3 DNA reads as TGTGCCAGCACTTTGGGGAGGAATCAGCCCCAGCATTTT.

The chain joins TRBV9 to TRBJ2-5; TRBD1 is a possible D gene (6 bases). The germline V gene has CDR1 SGDLS and CDR2 YYNGEE. V lost 2 bases, J lost 0 bases, and 14 bases lay in between. The CDR3 loop spans 16 amino acids. The CDR3 DNA follows: TGTGCCAGCAGCGTTGGGGGCGTCGGGGACCAAGAGACCCAGTACTTC. Its protein product is CASSVGGVGDQETQYF. Full variable domain (missing parts from reference TRBV9 and TRBJ2-5): DSGVTQTPKHLITATGQRVTLRCSPRSGDLSVYWYQQSLDQGLQFLIQYYNGEERAKGNILERFSAQQFPDLHSELNLSSLELGDSALYFCASSVGGVGDQETQYFGPGTRLLVL.

V gene TRBV5-1 combines with J gene TRBJ2-1, with 7 nucleotides matching TRBD2. The CDR3 runs 13 residues. The junction had 3 bases not matched to a gene; V was cut back by 5 bases and J by 4 bases. Germline assignment: CDR1 SGHRS and CDR2 YFSETQ. CDR3 bases: TGCGCCAGCAGTCGGGGGGATTACAATGAGCAGTTCTTC. Protein: CASSRGDYNEQFF.